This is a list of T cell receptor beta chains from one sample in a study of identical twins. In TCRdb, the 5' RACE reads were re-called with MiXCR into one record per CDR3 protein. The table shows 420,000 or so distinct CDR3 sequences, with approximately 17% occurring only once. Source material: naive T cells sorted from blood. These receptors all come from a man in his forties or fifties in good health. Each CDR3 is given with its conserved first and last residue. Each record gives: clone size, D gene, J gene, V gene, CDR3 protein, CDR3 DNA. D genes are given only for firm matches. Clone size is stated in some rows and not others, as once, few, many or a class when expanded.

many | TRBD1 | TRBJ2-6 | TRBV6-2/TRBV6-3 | CASSYNAATGHLSGANVLTF | TGTGCCAGCAGTTATAACGCCGCGACAGGGCACCTCTCTGGGGCCAACGTCCTGACTTTC
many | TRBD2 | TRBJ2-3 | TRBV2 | CASTRRLASGALRTDTQYF | TGTGCCAGCACCCGAAGATTGGCTAGCGGGGCCCTTCGTACAGATACGCAGTATTTT
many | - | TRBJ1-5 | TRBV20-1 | CSARLPGVQPQHF | TGCAGTGCTAGACTACCGGGGGTACAGCCCCAGCATTTT
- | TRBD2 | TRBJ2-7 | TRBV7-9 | CASSLALSSGSPYF | TGTGCCAGCAGCTTAGCGCTGTCTAGCGGGAGTCCGTACTTC
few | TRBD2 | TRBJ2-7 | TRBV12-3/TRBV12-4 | CASSKLAGGTYEQYF | TGTGCCAGCAGCAAACTAGCGGGAGGGACCTACGAGCAGTACTTC
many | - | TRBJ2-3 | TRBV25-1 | CASSELGGGTDTQYF | TGTGCCAGCAGTGAATTAGGGGGAGGCACAGATACGCAGTATTTT
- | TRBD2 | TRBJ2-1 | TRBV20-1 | CRPAVAGFEQFF | TGCAGGCCCGCGGTAGCGGGGTTTGAGCAGTTCTTC
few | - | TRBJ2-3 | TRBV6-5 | CASSSHNTDTQYF | TGTGCCAGCAGTTCTCACAACACAGATACGCAGTATTTT
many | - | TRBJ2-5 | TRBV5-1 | CASSPFAGSETQYF | TGCGCCAGCAGCCCATTTGCGGGATCGGAGACCCAGTACTTC
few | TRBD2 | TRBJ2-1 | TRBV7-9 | CASSLTVGGRYNEQFF | TGTGCCAGCAGCTTAACCGTCGGGGGGAGATACAATGAGCAGTTCTTC
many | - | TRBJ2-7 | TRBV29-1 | CSVEHGGPYYEQYF | TGCAGCGTTGAACACGGGGGGCCTTACTACGAGCAGTACTTC
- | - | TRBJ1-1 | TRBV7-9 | CASSSRQSTEAFF | TGTGCCAGCAGCTCAAGACAGAGTACTGAAGCTTTCTTT
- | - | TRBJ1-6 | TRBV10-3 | CAIRQGLGANSPLHF | TGTGCCATCAGGCAGGGCTTGGGGGCTAATTCACCCCTCCACTTT
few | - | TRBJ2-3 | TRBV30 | CAWSLGWGDRTDTQYF | TGTGCCTGGAGTCTTGGGTGGGGGGACCGCACAGATACGCAGTATTTT
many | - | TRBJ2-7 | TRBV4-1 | CASSQDRDAHSYEQYF | TGCGCCAGCAGCCAAGACCGGGACGCTCACTCCTACGAGCAGTACTTC
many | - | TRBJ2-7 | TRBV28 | CASSLSLVYEQYF | TGTGCCAGCAGTTTAAGTCTTGTCTACGAGCAGTACTTC